One and the same sample provided the 26 T cell receptor beta chains below, sequenced in a study of blood T cell repertoires in COVID-19. The method was immunoSEQ multiplex PCR; TCRdb's version includes in-frame clones alone and lacks a portion of them. This sample yields about 160,000 clones, of which about four fifths are seen a single time; about an eighth belongs to the top ten. Input material: peripheral blood. These receptors came from a man in his 70s who had recovered from COVID-19.

In its sample, this clone was seen many times. V usage is TRBV4-1 and J usage is TRBJ1-2; D gene ambiguous. Trimming left V 1 base short and J 4 bases short, with 10 bases between. Germline V lookup: CDR1 MGHRA, CDR2 YSYEKL. The CDR3 spans 14 residues. The CDR3 loop reads CASSQVSSVYGYTF. The CDR3 coding sequence is TGCGCCAGCAGCCAAGTTTCGTCAGTCTATGGCTACACCTTC.

The chain is built from TRBV7-8 and TRBJ2-5; 7 bases map to TRBD2. Germline V gives CDR1 SGHVS, CDR2 FQNEAQ. The CDR3 runs 13 residues. The V gene end was trimmed by 1 base and the J gene end by 7 bases; junction bases not matched to a gene: 3. DNA for the CDR3: TGTGCCAGCAGCTTAGGAGGGGAGGGGACCCAGTACTTC. This encodes CASSLGGEGTQYF.

The chain employs TRBV19 and TRBJ2-7; a weak D match, TRBD2 (5 bases). CDR3 length equals 14 residues. Germline CDR1 and CDR2: LNHDA and SQIVND (reference sequence). Trimming cost V 4 bases and J 0 bases, with 10 bases left between them. The CDR3 bases are TGTGCCAGTAGTAAGGAGGTTAGCTCCTACGAGCAGTACTTC. Translated, it gives CASSKEVSSYEQYF.

The V call is TRBV2, the J call TRBJ2-2, with D perhaps matching TRBD1 (6 bases). There are 14 residues in the CDR3. V lost 7 bases, J lost 0 bases, and 9 bases lay in between. Germline-derived CDR1 and CDR2 are SNHLY and FYNNEI. The CDR3 DNA sequence: TGTGCCAGCACCCGGGACACGAACACCGGGGAGCTGTTTTTT. Translating gives CASTRDTNTGELFF.

The chain uses TRBV3-1 (or the pseudogene TRBV3-2) and TRBJ2-5, with a possible D match to TRBD2 (7 bases). Germline V gene lookup returns CDR1 LGHDT and CDR2 YNNKEL (reference sequence). The CDR3 length is 18 residues. The V and J ends lost 0 bases and 4 bases respectively, with 21 bases between them. CDR3 nucleotide sequence: TGTGCCAGCAGCCAAGATATACAGGGTGTCGGGAGGCGAGAGACCCAGTACTTC. Its protein product is CASSQDIQGVGRRETQYF.

The rearrangement uses TRBV6-1 and TRBJ2-7; 11 bases agree with TRBD2. CDR1 and CDR2 from the germline V gene are MNHNS and SASEGT. Trimming removed 1 base from V and 4 bases from J; junction bases left unmatched: 3. This CDR3 region has 15 residues. DNA of the CDR3: TGTGCCAGCAGTGAAGTGGCTAGCGGGAGGTACGAGCAGTACTTC. Translated: CASSEVASGRYEQYF.

The J gene is TRBJ2-1, the V gene TRBV11-2, with 7 bases that match TRBD2. CDR3 length: 15 residues. Germline assignment: CDR1 SGHAT and CDR2 FQNNGV. The J segment lost 3 bases and the V segment lost 1 base, leaving 3 bases of the junction unmatched. CDR3 protein: CASSLGPSGYNEQFF. The DNA of the CDR3 is TGTGCCAGCAGCTTAGGTCCTAGCGGCTACAATGAGCAGTTCTTC.

This chain connects TRBV5-8 to TRBJ1-5; 8 bases are shared with TRBD1. J was trimmed by 6 bases and V by 4 bases; bases with no gene match: 6. The CDR3 has 14 amino acids. CDR1 is SGHTS, CDR2 YDEGEE, per germline. The CDR3, as DNA: TGTGCCAGCAGCCTAGGACAGGGAGGTCAGCCCCAGCATTTT. It is translated as CASSLGQGGQPQHF. The full variable domain, in which reference TRBV5-8 and TRBJ1-5 provide the parts outside the CDR3, is EAGVTQSPTHLIKTRGQQATLRCSPISGHTSVYWYQQALGLGLQFLLWYDEGEERNRGNFPPRFSGRQFPNYSSELNVNALELEDSALYLCASSLGQGGQPQHFGDGTRLSIL.

This chain joins TRBV7-8 and TRBJ2-2; possible D gene TRBD2, 5 bases. This CDR3 has 15 amino acids. V was pared by 5 bases and J by 5 bases, with 15 bases between. Germline CDR1 reads SGHVS; CDR2 reads FQNEAQ. CDR3 in amino acids: CASSNSGGGTGELFF. DNA for the CDR3: TGTGCCAGCAGCAACAGCGGAGGTGGGACCGGGGAGCTGTTTTTT. Complete variable domain (other parts from reference TRBV7-8 and TRBJ2-2): GAGVSQSPRYKVAKRGQDVALRCDPISGHVSLFWYQQALGQGPEFLTYFQNEAQLDKSGLPSDRFFAERPEGSVSTLKIQRTQQEDSAVYLCASSNSGGGTGELFFGEGSRLTVL.

The J gene is TRBJ2-2, the V gene TRBV15; 9 positions agree with TRBD1. From germline, CDR1 is LNHNV and CDR2 YYDKDF (reference sequence). CDR3 size: 20 residues. Trimming at V came to 0 bases and at J to 1 base, leaving 12 bases not matched to a gene. The CDR3 DNA sequence: TGTGCCACCAGCAGAGACCGCCGGGACAGGGAGCGAAGGAACACCGGGGAGCTGTTTTTT. It specifies CATSRDRRDRERRNTGELFF.

The chain recombines TRBV27 with TRBJ2-5; a possible D gene is TRBD1 (7 bases). CDR3 size: 15 residues. Germline CDR1 MNHEY, CDR2 SMNVEV (reference sequence). V gave up 5 bases and J gave up 4 bases, with 17 bases separating them. CDR3 nucleotides: TGTGCCAGCAGTCCAAAGACAGGGACTGGAGAGACCCAGTACTTC. Its translation: CASSPKTGTGETQYF.

The chain combines TRBV7-9 with TRBJ1-3, with D possibly being TRBD1 (5 bases). The V gene's germline CDR1 is SEHNR and CDR2 FQNEAQ (reference sequence). The CDR3 is made up of 16 amino acids. V was trimmed by 1 base and J by 0 bases, leaving 10 bases between them. Here the CDR3 DNA reads TGTGCCAGCAGCTTAGTCGGCGGGGGCTCTGGAAACACCATATATTTT. Amino acid sequence: CASSLVGGGSGNTIYF. The whole variable domain, filled in from reference TRBV7-9 and TRBJ1-3, reads DTGVSQNPRHKITKRGQNVTFRCDPISEHNRLYWYRQTLGQGPEFLTYFQNEAQLEKSRLLSDRFSAERPKGSFSTLEIQRTEQGDSAMYLCASSLVGGGSGNTIYFGEGSWLTVV.

This sequence joins TRBV4-1 and TRBJ2-7, with 8 bases fitting TRBD1. J was trimmed by 0 bases and V by 3 bases; bases with no gene match: 10. This CDR3 contains 17 residues. Looked up from germline, CDR1 is MGHRA and CDR2 is YSYEKL. The CDR3 region is CASSQGLGQDSSYEQYF. For the CDR3, the DNA is TGCGCCAGCAGCCAGGGCCTGGGACAGGATAGCTCCTACGAGCAGTACTTC.

Comment on this clone: The same CDR3 is also encoded by other DNA sequences in this sample. The chain links TRBV3-1 (or the pseudogene TRBV3-2) to TRBJ2-7, with 11 bases lining up with TRBD2. Trimming cost V 1 base and J 3 bases; bases outside gene matches: 2. The CDR3 contains 15 residues. From germline, CDR1 is LGHDT and CDR2 YNNKEL (reference sequence). CDR3 sequence (DNA): TGTGCCAGCAGCCAAGGACTAGCGGGACACTACGAGCAGTACTTC. Translation gives CASSQGLAGHYEQYF.

This clone was observed a few times. J is TRBJ1-1 and V is TRBV5-1, with 7 bases identical to TRBD1. The ends lost 6 bases at V and 1 base at J; junction bases unmatched: 6. Germline CDR1 SGHRS, CDR2 YFSETQ. This CDR3 contains 14 residues. The CDR3 region is CASTPGQQNTEAFF. The CDR3, as DNA: TGCGCCAGCACTCCGGGACAGCAGAACACTGAAGCTTTCTTT. Looking up the rest from reference TRBV5-1 and TRBJ1-1 gives the full variable domain: KAGVTQTPRYLIKTRGQQVTLSCSPISGHRSVSWYQQTPGQGLQFLFEYFSETQRNKGNFPGRFSGRQFSNSRSEMNVSTLELGDSALYLCASTPGQQNTEAFFGQGTRLTVV.

In this sample, this clone turned up once. This rearrangement joins TRBV28 to TRBJ2-4; possibly TRBD2 for D (6 bases). V lost 7 bases and J lost 6, with 19 bases in between. From germline, CDR1 is MDHEN and CDR2 SYDVKM. This CDR3 has 15 residues. This CDR3 is CASTPRDRNGNIQYF. CDR3 in DNA: TGTGCCAGCACTCCGCGGGATAGGAATGGAAACATTCAGTACTTC.

The chain has TRBV5-1 and TRBJ1-5, with TRBD1 matching 9 bases. Per germline, CDR1 SGHRS and CDR2 YFSETQ. V shed 0 bases, J shed 6 bases, and the junction held 4 bases outside the gene matches. CDR3 length: 15 residues. The CDR3 DNA reads as TGCGCCAGCAGCTTGGGTACAGGGGGCCTTCAGCCCCAGCATTTT. Translating gives CASSLGTGGLQPQHF. The full variable domain, in which reference TRBV5-1 and TRBJ1-5 provide the parts outside the CDR3, is KAGVTQTPRYLIKTRGQQVTLSCSPISGHRSVSWYQQTPGQGLQFLFEYFSETQRNKGNFPGRFSGRQFSNSRSEMNVSTLELGDSALYLCASSLGTGGLQPQHFGDGTRLSIL.

This clone was seen only once. The chain has TRBV7-2 and TRBJ2-3; 7 nucleotides line up with TRBD2. V gave up 5 bases and J gave up 3 bases; unmatched junction bases: 11. The germline V gene encodes CDR1 SGHTA and CDR2 FQGNSA. This CDR3 has 16 amino acids. The CDR3 DNA follows: TGTGCCAGCAGCCCGGGCGTAGGACTAGGGACAGATACGCAGTATTTT. It translates to CASSPGVGLGTDTQYF.

This clone was counted a few times. The rearrangement joins TRBV19 to TRBJ1-4; 7 nucleotides align to TRBD1. Germline V lookup: CDR1 LNHDA, CDR2 SQIVND (reference sequence). V lost 6 bases and J lost 0; bases outside the gene matches: 4. CDR3 size: 15 residues. The CDR3 spells CASSPGTATNEKLFF. Written as DNA, the CDR3 is TGTGCCAGTAGCCCGGGGACAGCAACTAATGAAAAACTGTTTTTT.

The V gene is TRBV2, the J gene TRBJ1-5; TRBD1 matches 9 bases. CDR3 length equals 14 residues. V lost 6 bases, J lost 4 bases, and 4 bases stayed unmatched. Germline CDR1 and CDR2: SNHLY and FYNNEI. CDR3 nucleotide sequence: TGTGCCAGCAGGGCGACAGGGGGTAATCAGCCCCAGCATTTT. Translation gives CASRATGGNQPQHF.

The chain employs TRBV5-4 and TRBJ2-7, with 9 bases matching TRBD2. With V trimmed by 1 base and J by 4 bases, 6 bases remained unmatched. This CDR3 has 15 amino acids. Germline V gene sequence: CDR1 SGHNT, CDR2 YYREEE (reference sequence). The CDR3 loop reads CASSLPGTSTYEQYF. The CDR3 DNA reads as TGTGCCAGCAGCTTGCCCGGGACTAGCACATACGAGCAGTACTTC.

V usage is TRBV7-2 and J usage is TRBJ1-1; 10 bases are a match to TRBD1. The CDR3 totals 14 residues. V shed 5 bases and J 4 bases; nucleotides not matched to a gene: 4. Germline V lookup: CDR1 SGHTA, CDR2 FQGNSA. CDR3 region: CASSGGQGGTEAFF. The CDR3 coding sequence is TGTGCCAGCAGCGGAGGACAGGGGGGCACTGAAGCTTTCTTT.

V and J are TRBV19 and TRBJ2-7, with D perhaps matching TRBD2 (6 bases). Germline values: CDR1 LNHDA, CDR2 SQIVND (reference sequence). Trimming pared 6 bases from V and 4 bases from J, leaving 13 bases between. The CDR3 is 13 amino acids. The CDR3 DNA follows: TGTGCCAGTAGCCCGACTAGTTTTTACGAGCAGTACTTC. Translated: CASSPTSFYEQYF.

V is TRBV5-6 and J is TRBJ2-2; 10 bases align to TRBD2. Losses at the gene ends were 3 bases for V and 5 bases for J; bases not matched to a gene: 7. The CDR3 length is 16 residues. CDR1 SGHDT and CDR2 YYEEEE come from the germline V gene. DNA for the CDR3: TGTGCCAGCAGCTACGTAGCGGGAGGTATTACCGGGGAGCTGTTTTTT. This translates into CASSYVAGGITGELFF.

This chain connects TRBV10-1 to TRBJ2-1, with D possibly matching TRBD1 (6 bases). Trimming took 8 bases from V and 2 from J, leaving 10 bases between them. The CDR3 runs to 13 residues. Germline loops: CDR1 WNHNN, CDR2 SYGVQD (reference sequence). The CDR3 DNA reads as TGCGCCAGCGGGGGCCTGACCTACAATGAGCAGTTCTTC. Its translation: CASGGLTYNEQFF.

The chain links TRBV7-9 to TRBJ2-1, with 8 bases aligning to TRBD1. From germline, CDR1 is SEHNR and CDR2 FQNEAQ (reference sequence). Trimming took 4 bases from V and 1 from J; bases not matched to a gene: 0. The CDR3 contains 14 residues. For the CDR3, the DNA is TGTGCCAGCAGCTGGACAGGGTCCTACAATGAGCAGTTCTTC. Its protein is CASSWTGSYNEQFF.